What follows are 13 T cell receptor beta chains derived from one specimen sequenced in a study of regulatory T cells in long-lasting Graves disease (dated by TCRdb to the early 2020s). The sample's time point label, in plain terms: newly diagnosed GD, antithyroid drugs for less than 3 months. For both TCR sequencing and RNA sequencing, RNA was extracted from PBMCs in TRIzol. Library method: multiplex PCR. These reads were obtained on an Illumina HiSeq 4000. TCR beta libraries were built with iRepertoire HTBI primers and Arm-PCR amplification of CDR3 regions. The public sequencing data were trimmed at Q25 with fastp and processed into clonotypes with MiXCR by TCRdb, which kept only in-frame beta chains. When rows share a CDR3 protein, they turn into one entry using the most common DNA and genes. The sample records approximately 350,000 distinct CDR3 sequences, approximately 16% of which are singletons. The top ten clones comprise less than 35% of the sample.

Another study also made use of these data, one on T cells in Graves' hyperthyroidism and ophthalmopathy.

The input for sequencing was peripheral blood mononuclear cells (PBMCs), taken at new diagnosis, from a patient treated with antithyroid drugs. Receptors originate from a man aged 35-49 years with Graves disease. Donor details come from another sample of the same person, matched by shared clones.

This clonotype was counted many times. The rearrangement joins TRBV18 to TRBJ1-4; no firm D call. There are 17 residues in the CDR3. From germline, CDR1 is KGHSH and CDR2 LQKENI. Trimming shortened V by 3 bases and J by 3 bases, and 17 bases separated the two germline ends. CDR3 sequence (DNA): TGTGCCAGCTCACCTAGAGTAGCTCTGGACCCTAATGAAAAACTGTTTTTT. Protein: CASSPRVALDPNEKLFF.

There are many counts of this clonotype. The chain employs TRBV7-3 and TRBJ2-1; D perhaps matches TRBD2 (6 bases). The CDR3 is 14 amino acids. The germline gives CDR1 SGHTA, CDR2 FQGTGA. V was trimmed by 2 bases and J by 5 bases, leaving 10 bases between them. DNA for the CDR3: TGTGCCAGCAGCTTAGCGGGGTGGGACAATGAGCAGTTCTTC. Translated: CASSLAGWDNEQFF.

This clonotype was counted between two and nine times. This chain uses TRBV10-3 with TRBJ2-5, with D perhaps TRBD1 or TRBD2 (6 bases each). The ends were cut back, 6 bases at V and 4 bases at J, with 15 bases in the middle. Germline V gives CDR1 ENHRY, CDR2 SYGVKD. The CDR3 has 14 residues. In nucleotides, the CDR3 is TGTGCCATCAGGACGGGACGGGGGCGAGAGACCCAGTACTTC. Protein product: CAIRTGRGRETQYF.

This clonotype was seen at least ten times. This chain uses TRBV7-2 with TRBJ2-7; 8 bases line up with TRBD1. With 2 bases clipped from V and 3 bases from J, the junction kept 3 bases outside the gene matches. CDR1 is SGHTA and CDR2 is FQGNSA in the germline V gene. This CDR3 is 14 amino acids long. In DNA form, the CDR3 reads TGTGCCAGCAGCTTACGGACAGGGTACTACGAGCAGTACTTC. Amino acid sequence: CASSLRTGYYEQYF.

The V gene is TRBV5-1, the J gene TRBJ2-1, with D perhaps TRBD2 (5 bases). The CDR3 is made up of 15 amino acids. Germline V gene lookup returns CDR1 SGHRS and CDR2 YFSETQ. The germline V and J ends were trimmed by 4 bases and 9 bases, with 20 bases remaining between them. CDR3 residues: CASSLQTTMTGEQFF. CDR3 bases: TGCGCCAGCAGCCTGCAGACTACAATGACTGGTGAGCAGTTCTTC.

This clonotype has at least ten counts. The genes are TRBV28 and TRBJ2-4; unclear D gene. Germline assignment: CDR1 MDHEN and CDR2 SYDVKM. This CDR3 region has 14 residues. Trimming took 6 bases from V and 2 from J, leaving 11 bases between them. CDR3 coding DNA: TGTGCCAGCAGATCAATGGGGTCCAAAAACATTCAGTACTTC. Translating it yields CASRSMGSKNIQYF.

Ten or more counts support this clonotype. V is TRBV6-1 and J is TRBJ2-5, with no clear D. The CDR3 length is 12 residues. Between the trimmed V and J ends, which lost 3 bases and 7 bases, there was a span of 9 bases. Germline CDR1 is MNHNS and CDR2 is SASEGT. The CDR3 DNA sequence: TGTGCCAGCAGTGATGGACCGTGGACCCAGTACTTC. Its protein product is CASSDGPWTQYF.

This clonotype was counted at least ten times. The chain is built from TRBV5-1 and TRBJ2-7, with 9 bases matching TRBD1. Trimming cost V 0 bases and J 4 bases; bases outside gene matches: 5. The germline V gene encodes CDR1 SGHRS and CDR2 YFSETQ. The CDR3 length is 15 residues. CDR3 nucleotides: TGCGCCAGCAGCTTGGAGGGGACAGGGCTTTACGAGCAGTACTTC. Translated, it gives CASSLEGTGLYEQYF.

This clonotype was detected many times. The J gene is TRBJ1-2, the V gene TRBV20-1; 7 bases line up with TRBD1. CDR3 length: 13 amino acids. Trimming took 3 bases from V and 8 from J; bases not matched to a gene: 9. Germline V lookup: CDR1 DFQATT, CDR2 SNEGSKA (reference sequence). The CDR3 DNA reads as TGCAGTGCTAGTACAGGGGCACCGGGGGGCTACACCTTC. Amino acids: CSASTGAPGGYTF.

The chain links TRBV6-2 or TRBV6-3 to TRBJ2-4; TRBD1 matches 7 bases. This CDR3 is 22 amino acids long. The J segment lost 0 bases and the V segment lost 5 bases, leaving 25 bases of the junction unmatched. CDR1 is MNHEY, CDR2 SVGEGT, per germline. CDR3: CASSESKLYAFWDSLAKNIQYF. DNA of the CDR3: TGTGCCAGCAGTGAATCTAAACTGTACGCCTTTTGGGACAGCCTAGCCAAAAACATTCAGTACTTC.

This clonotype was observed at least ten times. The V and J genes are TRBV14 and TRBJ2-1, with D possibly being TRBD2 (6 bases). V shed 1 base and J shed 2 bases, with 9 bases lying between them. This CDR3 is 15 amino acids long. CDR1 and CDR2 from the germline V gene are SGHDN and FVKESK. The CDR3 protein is CASSQVGLTYNEQFF. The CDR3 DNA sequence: TGTGCCAGCAGCCAAGTGGGACTCACCTACAATGAGCAGTTCTTC.

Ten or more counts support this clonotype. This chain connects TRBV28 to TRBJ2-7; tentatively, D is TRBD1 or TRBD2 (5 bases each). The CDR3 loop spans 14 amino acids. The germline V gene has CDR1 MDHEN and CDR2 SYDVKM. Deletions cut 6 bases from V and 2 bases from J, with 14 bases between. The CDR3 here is CASSSLGDPYEQYF. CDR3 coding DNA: TGTGCCAGCAGCTCACTGGGGGACCCCTACGAGCAGTACTTC.

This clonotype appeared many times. The CDR3 spells CASSLTTGDEQYF. DNA for the CDR3: TGTGCCAGCAGCCTCACGACAGGGGACGAGCAGTACTTC. The chain carries TRBV7-9 and TRBJ2-7; 8 bases line up with TRBD1. V shed 5 bases and J 5 bases; nucleotides not matched to a gene: 5. The germline V gene encodes CDR1 SEHNR and CDR2 FQNEAQ (reference sequence). This CDR3 contains 13 residues.